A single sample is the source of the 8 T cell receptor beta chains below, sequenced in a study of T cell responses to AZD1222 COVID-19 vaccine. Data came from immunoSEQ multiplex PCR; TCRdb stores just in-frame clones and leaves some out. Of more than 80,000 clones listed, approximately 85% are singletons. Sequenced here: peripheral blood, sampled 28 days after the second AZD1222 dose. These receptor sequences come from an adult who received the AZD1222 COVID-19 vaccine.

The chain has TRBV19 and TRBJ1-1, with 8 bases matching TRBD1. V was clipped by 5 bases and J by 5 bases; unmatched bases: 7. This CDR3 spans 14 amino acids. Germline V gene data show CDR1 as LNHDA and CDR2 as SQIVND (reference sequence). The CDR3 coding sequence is TGTGCCAGTAGTGCCCGGGACAGGTGGACTGAAGCTTTCTTT. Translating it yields CASSARDRWTEAFF.

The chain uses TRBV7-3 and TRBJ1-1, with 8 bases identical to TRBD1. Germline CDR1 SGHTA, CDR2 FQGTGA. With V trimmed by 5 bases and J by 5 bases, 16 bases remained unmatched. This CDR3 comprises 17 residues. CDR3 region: CASSPTGTGLKGTEAFF. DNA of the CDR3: TGTGCCAGCAGCCCCACCGGGACAGGCCTAAAAGGGACTGAAGCTTTCTTT.

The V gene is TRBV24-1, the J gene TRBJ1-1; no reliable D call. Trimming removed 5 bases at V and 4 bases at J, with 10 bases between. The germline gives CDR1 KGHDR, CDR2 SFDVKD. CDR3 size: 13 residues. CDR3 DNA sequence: TGTGCCACCAGTGGCGGGGAGGCCACTGAAGCTTTCTTT. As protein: CATSGGEATEAFF.

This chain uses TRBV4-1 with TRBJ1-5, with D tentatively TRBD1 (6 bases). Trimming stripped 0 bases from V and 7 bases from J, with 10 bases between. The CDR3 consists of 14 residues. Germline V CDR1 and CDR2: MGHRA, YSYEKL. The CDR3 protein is CASSQEGAWQPQHF. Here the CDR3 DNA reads TGCGCCAGCAGCCAAGAGGGGGCATGGCAGCCCCAGCATTTT.

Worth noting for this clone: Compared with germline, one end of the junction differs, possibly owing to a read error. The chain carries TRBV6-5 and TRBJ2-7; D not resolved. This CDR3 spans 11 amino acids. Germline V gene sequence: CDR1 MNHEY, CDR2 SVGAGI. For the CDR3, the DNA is TGTGCCAGCAGTAACTCGGCCAAGCAGTACTTC. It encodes CASSNSAKQYF.

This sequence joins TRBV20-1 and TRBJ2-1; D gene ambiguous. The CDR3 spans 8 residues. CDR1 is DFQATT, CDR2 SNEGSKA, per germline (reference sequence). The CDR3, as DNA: TGCGCCTACAATGAGCAGTTCTTC. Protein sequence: CAYNEQFF.

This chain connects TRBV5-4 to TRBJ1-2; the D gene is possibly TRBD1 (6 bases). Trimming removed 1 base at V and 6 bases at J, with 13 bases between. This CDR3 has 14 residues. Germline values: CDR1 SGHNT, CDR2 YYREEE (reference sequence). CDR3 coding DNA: TGTGCCAGCAGCTTGTGGAGGGGGGCTCATGGCTACACCTTC. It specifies CASSLWRGAHGYTF.

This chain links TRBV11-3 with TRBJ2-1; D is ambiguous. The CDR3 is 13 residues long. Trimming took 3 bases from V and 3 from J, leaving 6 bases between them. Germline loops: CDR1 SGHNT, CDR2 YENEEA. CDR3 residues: CASSFGSYNEQFF. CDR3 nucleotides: TGTGCCAGCAGCTTTGGCAGCTACAATGAGCAGTTCTTC.